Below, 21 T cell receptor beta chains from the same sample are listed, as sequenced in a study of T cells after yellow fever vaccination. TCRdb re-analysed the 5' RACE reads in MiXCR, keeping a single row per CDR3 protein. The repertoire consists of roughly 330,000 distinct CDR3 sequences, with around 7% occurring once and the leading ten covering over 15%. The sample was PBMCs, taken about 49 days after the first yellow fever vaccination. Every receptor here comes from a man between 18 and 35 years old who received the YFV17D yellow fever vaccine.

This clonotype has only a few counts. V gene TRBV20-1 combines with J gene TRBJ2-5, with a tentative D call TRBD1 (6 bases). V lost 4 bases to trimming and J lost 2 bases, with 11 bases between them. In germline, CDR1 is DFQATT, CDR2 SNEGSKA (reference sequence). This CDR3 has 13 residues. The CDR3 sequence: CSATTGYQETQYF. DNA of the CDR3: TGCAGTGCTACCACAGGGTATCAAGAGACCCAGTACTTC.

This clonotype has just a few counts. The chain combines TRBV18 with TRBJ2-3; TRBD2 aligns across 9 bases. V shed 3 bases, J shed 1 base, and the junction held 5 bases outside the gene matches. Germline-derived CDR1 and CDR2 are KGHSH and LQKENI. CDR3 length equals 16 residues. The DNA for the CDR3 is TGTGCCAGCTCACCCCTGGTAGCGGGGGGCACAGATACGCAGTATTTT. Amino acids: CASSPLVAGGTDTQYF.

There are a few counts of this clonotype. CDR3 protein: CASSPQGLEQFF. The CDR3 DNA is TGTGCCAGCAGCCCCCAGGGACTGGAGCAGTTCTTC. This chain uses TRBV7-3 with TRBJ2-1, with D tentatively TRBD2 (6 bases). Germline CDR1 SGHTA, CDR2 FQGTGA. V lost 5 bases and J 10 bases, leaving 12 bases between the germline ends. This CDR3 comprises 12 residues.

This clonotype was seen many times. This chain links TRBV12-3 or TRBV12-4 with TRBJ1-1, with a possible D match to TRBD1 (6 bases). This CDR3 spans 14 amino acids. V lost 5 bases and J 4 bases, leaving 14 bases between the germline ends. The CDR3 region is CASSILLGGTEAFF. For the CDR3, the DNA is TGTGCCAGCAGTATACTTCTAGGGGGCACTGAAGCTTTCTTT.

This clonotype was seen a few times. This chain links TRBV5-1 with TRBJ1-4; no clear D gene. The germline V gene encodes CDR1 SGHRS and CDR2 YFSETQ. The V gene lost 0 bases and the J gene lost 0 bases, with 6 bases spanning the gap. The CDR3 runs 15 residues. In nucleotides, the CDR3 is TGCGCCAGCAGCTTGGGAGGGCCAACTAATGAAAAACTGTTTTTT. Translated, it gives CASSLGGPTNEKLFF.

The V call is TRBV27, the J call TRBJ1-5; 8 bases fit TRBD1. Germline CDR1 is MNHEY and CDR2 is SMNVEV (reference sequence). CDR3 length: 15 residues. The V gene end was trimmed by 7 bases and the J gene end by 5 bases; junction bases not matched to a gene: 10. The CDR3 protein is CASNPTGVPYQPQHF. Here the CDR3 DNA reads TGTGCCAGCAACCCGACAGGGGTCCCTTATCAGCCCCAGCATTTT.

The CDR3 DNA sequence: TGCAGCGTTGAACCAGCCAACTATGGCTACACCTTC. Translation: CSVEPANYGYTF. The chain joins TRBV29-1 to TRBJ1-2, with D hard to call. Trimming removed 2 bases from V and 2 bases from J, with 6 bases in between. CDR1 and CDR2 from the germline V gene are SQVTM and ANQGSEA. This CDR3 is built from 12 residues.

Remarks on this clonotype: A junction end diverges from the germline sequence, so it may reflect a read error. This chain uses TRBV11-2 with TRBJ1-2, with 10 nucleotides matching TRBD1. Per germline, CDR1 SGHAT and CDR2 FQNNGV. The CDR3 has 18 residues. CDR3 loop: CASTLKGDRGRPNYGYTF. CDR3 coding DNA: TGTGCCAGCACCTTAAAGGGGGACAGGGGCCGCCCCAACTATGGCTACACCTTC.

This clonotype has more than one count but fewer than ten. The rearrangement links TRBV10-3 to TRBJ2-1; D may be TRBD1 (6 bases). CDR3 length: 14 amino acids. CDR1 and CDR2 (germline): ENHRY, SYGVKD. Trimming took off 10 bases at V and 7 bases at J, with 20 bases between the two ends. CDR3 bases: TGTGCCACCTGGGACACACAGTCCGGAAATGAGCAGTTCTTC. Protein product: CATWDTQSGNEQFF.

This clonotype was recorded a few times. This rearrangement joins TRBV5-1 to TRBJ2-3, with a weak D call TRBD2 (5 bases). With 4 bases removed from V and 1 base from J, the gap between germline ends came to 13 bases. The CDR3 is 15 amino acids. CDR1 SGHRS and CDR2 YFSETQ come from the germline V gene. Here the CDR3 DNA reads TGCGCCAGCAGCCCGGACGGGGATCGCACAGATACGCAGTATTTT. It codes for CASSPDGDRTDTQYF.

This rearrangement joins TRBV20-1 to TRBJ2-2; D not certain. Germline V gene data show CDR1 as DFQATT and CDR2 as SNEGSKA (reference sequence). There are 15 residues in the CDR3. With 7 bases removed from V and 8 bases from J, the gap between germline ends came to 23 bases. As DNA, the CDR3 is TGCAGTGGTAGCCAGCAAGCCCTGGGGTTGGGGGAGCTGTTTTTT. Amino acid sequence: CSGSQQALGLGELFF.

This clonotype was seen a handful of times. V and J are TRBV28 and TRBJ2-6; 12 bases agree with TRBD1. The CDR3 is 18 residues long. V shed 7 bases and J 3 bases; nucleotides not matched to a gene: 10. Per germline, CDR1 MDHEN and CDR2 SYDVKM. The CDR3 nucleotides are TGTGCCAGCACTATCCGGGACAGGGGGCGGCTTGGGGCCAACGTCCTGACTTTC. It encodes CASTIRDRGRLGANVLTF.

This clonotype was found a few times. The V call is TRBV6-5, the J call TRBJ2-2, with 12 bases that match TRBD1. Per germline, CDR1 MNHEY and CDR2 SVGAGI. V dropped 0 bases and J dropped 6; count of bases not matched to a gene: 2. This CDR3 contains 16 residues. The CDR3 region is CASSYSGTGGPGELFF. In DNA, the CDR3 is TGTGCCAGCAGTTACTCCGGGACAGGGGGCCCCGGGGAGCTGTTTTTT.

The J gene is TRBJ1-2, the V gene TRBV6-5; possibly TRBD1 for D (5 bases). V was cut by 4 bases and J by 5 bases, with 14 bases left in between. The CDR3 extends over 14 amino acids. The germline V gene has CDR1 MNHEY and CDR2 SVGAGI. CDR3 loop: CASSLGGGPYGYTF. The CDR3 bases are TGTGCCAGCAGTTTGGGGGGAGGGCCGTATGGCTACACCTTC.

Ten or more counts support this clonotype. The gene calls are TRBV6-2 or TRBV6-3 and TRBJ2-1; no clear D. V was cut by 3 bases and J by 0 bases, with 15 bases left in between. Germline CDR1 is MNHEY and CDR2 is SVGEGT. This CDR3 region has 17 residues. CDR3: CASSYSTATSSYNEQFF. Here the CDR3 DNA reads TGTGCCAGCAGTTATTCTACAGCGACGAGCTCCTACAATGAGCAGTTCTTC.

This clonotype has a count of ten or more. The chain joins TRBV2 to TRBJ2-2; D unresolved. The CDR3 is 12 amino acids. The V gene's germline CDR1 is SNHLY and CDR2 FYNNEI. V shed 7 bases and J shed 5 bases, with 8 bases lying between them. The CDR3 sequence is CASTLTTGELFF. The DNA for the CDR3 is TGTGCCAGCACCTTAACTACCGGGGAGCTGTTTTTT.

This chain's CDR3 is CASSLVPSGGGEQFF. The CDR3 DNA reads as TGTGCCAGCAGCCTGGTTCCTAGCGGGGGGGGTGAGCAGTTCTTC. The chain joins TRBV12-3 or TRBV12-4 to TRBJ2-1, with 12 bases identical to TRBD2. The V segment lost 6 bases and the J segment 9 bases; nucleotides outside the gene matches: 9. CDR3 length equals 15 residues.

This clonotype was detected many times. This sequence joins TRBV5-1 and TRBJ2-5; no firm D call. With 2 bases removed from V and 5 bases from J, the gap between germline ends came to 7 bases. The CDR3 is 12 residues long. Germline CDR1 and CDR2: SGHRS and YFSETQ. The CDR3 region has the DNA TGCGCCAGCAGCTTTTCGAGCGAGACCCAGTACTTC. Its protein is CASSFSSETQYF.

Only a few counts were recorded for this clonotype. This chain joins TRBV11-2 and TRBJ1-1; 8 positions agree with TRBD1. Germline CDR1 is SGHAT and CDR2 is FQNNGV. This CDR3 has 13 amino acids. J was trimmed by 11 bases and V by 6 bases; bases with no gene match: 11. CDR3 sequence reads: CASSFRGLGRAFF. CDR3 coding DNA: TGTGCCAGCAGTTTCAGGGGGCTAGGGCGGGCTTTCTTT.

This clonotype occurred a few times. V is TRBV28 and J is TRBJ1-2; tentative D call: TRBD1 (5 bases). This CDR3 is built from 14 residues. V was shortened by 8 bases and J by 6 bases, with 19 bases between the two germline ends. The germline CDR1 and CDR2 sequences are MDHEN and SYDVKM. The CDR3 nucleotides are TGTGCCAGCCTCAACCATGCAGGGTTGGATGGCTACACCTTC. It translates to CASLNHAGLDGYTF.

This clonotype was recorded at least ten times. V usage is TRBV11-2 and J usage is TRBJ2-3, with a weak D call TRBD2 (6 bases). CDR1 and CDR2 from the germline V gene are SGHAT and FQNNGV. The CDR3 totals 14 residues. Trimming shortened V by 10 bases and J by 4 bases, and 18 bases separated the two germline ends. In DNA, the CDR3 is TGTGCCACCTCTTCTCCCGGGAGCGCAGATACGCAGTATTTT. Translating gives CATSSPGSADTQYF.